This record covers a single T cell receptor (beta chain). Its antigen is still unknown. The sample contains more than one DNA sequence encoding this CDR3. Trimming removed 3 bases from V and 0 bases from J, with 8 bases in between. In germline, CDR1 is KGHSH, CDR2 LQKENI. The CDR3 loop spans 14 amino acids. Primers for the PCR totalled 60 Vbeta and 13 Jbeta. The repertoire was sequenced with immunoSEQ multiplex PCR; TCRdb's copy has only in-frame clones and lacks some. The ten top clones account for around 0.95%, within a sample of over 200,000 clones. The record originates from a study of cytomegalovirus exposure and HLA in healthy donors. The study's findings and limits: Roughly uniform depth of sequencing across donors was assumed in presence/absence analyses. V- and J-gene trimming of TCR beta was linked (in a later analysis) to a missense DCLRE1C variant. Researchers reportedly found TCR beta sequences accurately predicted most subjects' HLA-A and HLA-B alleles.

The origin of this receptor is a woman in her 30s in good health and CMV-seropositive. The V and J genes are TRBV18 and TRBJ1-1; a weak D match, TRBD1 (6 bases). Sequencing used PBMCs. The CDR3 region has the DNA TGTGCCAGCTCACCTGGACAGTTGAACACTGAAGCTTTCTTT. Its translation is CASSPGQLNTEAFF.